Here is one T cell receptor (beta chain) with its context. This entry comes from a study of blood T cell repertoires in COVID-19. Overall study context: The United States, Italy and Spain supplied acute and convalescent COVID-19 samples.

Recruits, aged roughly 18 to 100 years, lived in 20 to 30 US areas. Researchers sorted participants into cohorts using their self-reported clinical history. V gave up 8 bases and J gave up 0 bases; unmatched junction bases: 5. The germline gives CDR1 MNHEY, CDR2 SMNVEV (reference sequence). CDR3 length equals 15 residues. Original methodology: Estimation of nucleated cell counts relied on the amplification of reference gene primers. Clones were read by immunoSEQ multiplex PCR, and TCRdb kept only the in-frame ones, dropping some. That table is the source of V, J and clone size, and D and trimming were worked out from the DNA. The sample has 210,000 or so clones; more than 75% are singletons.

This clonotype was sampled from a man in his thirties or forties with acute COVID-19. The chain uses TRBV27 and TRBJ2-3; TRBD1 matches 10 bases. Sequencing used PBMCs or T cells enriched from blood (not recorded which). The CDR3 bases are TGTGCCAGCTGGGACAGGGGAGCGAGCACAGATACGCAGTATTTT. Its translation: CASWDRGASTDTQYF.